A selection of T cell receptor beta chains follows, all from one sample in a study of blood T cell repertoires in COVID-19. TCRdb's table, derived via immunoSEQ multiplex PCR, lists solely in-frame clones and lacks some. Among roughly 200,000 clones listed, nearly 90% were seen once. Sequencing used peripheral blood. Receptors were obtained from a man aged 50 or older with acute or convalescent COVID-19. Both conserved end residues are part of each CDR3. A D gene is named only where the DNA matches it firmly. A clone size is listed for some rows: how often the clone was seen (once, few, many), or a class if it is expanded.

TRBV6-5	TRBJ1-1	TRBD1	.	TGTGCCAGCAGGGCGGGGACAGCGCGGTACACTGAAGCTTTCTTT	CASRAGTARYTEAFF
TRBV9	TRBJ1-2	.	.	TGTGCCAGCAGCGTAGCCGGGGATTCTTATGGCTACACCTTC	CASSVAGDSYGYTF
TRBV27	TRBJ2-3	TRBD2	.	TGTGCCAGCAGTCCCGGACTAGGTCTAGGAGATACGCAGTATTTT	CASSPGLGLGDTQYF
TRBV6-5	TRBJ1-1	TRBD1	few	TGTGCCAGTGCGACAGGGGGGCGCGCTGAAGCTTTCTTT	CASATGGRAEAFF
TRBV3-1/TRBV3-2	TRBJ1-4	.	once	TGTGCCAGCAGCCAAGCTGGGGCGGGACCTAATGAAAAACTGTTTTTT	CASSQAGAGPNEKLFF
TRBV3-1/TRBV3-2	TRBJ2-3	TRBD1	.	TGTGCCAGCAGCGCCCGAGACAGGGGAGATACGCAGTATTTT	CASSARDRGDTQYF
TRBV19	TRBJ1-5	.	once	TGTGCCAGTACAGGGTACCCCTATAGCAATCAGCCCCAGCATTTT	CASTGYPYSNQPQHF
TRBV20-1	TRBJ1-1	.	.	TGCAGTGCTAGTTCTGGGGGGGCCCTGAACACTGAAGCTTTCTTT	CSASSGGALNTEAFF
TRBV5-1	TRBJ2-6	TRBD2	.	TGCGCCAGCAGCTTTGGGGGGGAGAGGAGGGCCAACGTCCTGACTTTC	CASSFGGERRANVLTF
TRBV18	TRBJ2-3	TRBD2	.	TGTGCCAGCTCACCTCTGGGGTTAGCGGGAGGGCCAGATACGCAGTATTTT	CASSPLGLAGGPDTQYF
TRBV7-9	TRBJ2-7	TRBD2	.	TGTGCCAGCAGCTTAGTCGGACTAGGGCCTCGCTACGAGCAGTACTTC	CASSLVGLGPRYEQYF